This TCR beta chain was profiled in a study of T-cell memory formation after mild COVID-19 (dated by TCRdb to the early 2020s). As for the study more broadly: Most TCR sequence clusters were specific to one of the two donors. In two donors, T-cell clones that expanded and contracted after mild COVID-19 were tracked by sequencing TCRalpha and TCRbeta repertoires over time. Two young, previously healthy adult volunteers made up the cohort, one male and one female. The investigation overall reported the following: The second-wave clones that peaked on day 37 were not confirmed to be SARS-CoV-2 specific. Some responding clones were detected in pre-infection memory, which suggested that pre-existing cross-reactive memory T cells had joined the SARS-CoV-2 response. Contracting CD4+ clones appeared mostly in the CM and EM memory subsets, whereas CD8+ clones were enriched in EMRA. The study covered only a couple of mild cases, and larger cohorts including severe cases with pre-infection samples were considered necessary. From day 15 to 85, contracting clones showed balanced CD4/CD8 phenotypes, whereas a second wave of clones that expanded from day 15 to 37 leaned towards CD4+.

Reads for this sample came from an Illumina NovaSeq 6000. TCRalpha and TCRbeta cDNA libraries were constructed by 5'RACE with constant-segment primers, with sample barcodes and unique molecular identifiers being introduced. Trizol reagent was used to extract RNA from every sample. Library amplification was performed in two PCR steps, and a second sample barcode and Illumina TruSeq adapters were introduced in the second step. The libraries were sequenced on an Illumina NovaSeq using 2 x 150 bp paired-end reads. The authors' analysis ran thus. Reads were demultiplexed and collapsed into UMI-guided consensus sequences with migec v1.2.7. Using mixcr v2.1.11, the UMI consensuses were aligned to TRA and TRB V and J templates and assembled into clonotypes. A clonotype was counted as expanded or contracted only when both edgeR and NoisET called the clonotype significant, with the noise models trained on biological replicates. For edgeR calls, a false discovery rate-adjusted p below 0.01 and a log2 fold-change threshold of 1 were applied. PCA with hierarchical clustering of max-normalized trajectories of the 1000 most abundant clonotypes was used as exploratory dynamics analysis. Separately sequenced CD4+ and CD8+ repertoires were used to assign a CD4 or CD8 phenotype to each responding clone. In TCRdb, the public reads were trimmed at Q25 with fastp and aligned with MiXCR, with productive beta chains retained. CDR3 protein sequences are deduplicated, and each keeps its most common genes and DNA. TCRdb, not the original authors, processed these V and J calls. This sample lists about 560,000 distinct CDR3 sequences; roughly a sixth were detected once. Together, the top ten hold 8.1% of the sample.

On this clonotype itself: What this receptor recognizes is not known. There are no base qualities to consult, and no much larger clone falls within one base.

Sequences KGHSH (CDR1) and LQKENI (CDR2) are obtained from the germline V gene. The CDR3 spans 16 residues, from the cysteine through the phenylalanine. Only the CDR3 part of the read is kept: 48 bases, read in frame from the first base. V is cut by 1 base and J by 0 bases, and the space between the germline ends is 11 bases. PBMCs were isolated by Ficoll-Paque density gradient centrifugation. Sequenced sample: PBMCs or a T cell subset sorted from them (not recorded which). This sequence was found in an adult woman who had mild COVID-19 (a few samples of this study predate the infection). The sample titles of this study are shuffled in the database, so cell type and time point are left out; the donor was told from shared clones. The V and J segments used are TRBV18 and TRBJ2-3; TRBD1 might be the D gene, on 5 matching bases. The CDR3 protein: CASSPLLGPSTDTQYF. The bases are TGTGCCAGCTCACCACTTTTGGGGCCTAGCACAGATACGCAGTATTTT.